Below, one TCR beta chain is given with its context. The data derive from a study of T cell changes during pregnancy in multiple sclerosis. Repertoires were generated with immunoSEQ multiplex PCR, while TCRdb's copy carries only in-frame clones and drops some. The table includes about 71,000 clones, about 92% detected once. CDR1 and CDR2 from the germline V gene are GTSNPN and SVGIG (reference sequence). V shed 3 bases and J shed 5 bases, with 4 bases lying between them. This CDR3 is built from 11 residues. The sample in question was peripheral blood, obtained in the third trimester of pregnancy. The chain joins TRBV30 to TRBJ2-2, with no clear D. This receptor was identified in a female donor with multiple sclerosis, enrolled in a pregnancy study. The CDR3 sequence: CAWSQTGELFF. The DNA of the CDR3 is TGTGCCTGGAGCCAGACCGGGGAGCTGTTTTTT.